The TCR beta chain described here comes from a study of blood T cell repertoires in COVID-19 (dated by TCRdb to 2020 to 2022). Regarding the study in general: Samples from collaborators originated in the United States, Italy and Spain and spanned both the acute and convalescent phases of COVID-19. Sample metadata almost always included a de-identified subject ID, COVID-19 status, age in years and sex. Samples were obtained from the ongoing ImmuneRACE study (first 160 participants) and from about 1,300 subjects provided by 6 global collaborators. The repertoires were made available in a free public database intended to serve as a resource for research on the immune response to SARS-CoV-2. The dataset comprised deeply sampled blood TCRbeta repertoires from subjects exposed to, actively infected with, or recovered from COVID-19. Where HLA class I and class II types were available, the types were taken from metadata supplied by the sample provider, not from assay-based typing. The material from the prospective study consisted of cDNA or gDNA derived from T cells, B-cell-depleted T cells, or PBMCs. The investigation overall reported the following: Clinical and demographic metadata were provided uncurated, with the amount varying by source and participant.

The immunoSEQ Assay, a bias-controlled multiplex PCR, was used to amplify TCRbeta CDR3 regions from genomic DNA. As for how the authors treated the data: The number of nucleated cells in each sample was estimated by amplification of reference gene primers within the assay. To quantify the absolute abundance of each unique TCRbeta CDR3 rearrangement, sequence reads were collapsed and filtered. For each sample, productive Simpson clonality was calculated as the square root of Simpson's diversity index over productive rearrangements. TCRdb's version of the immuneACCESS table is confined to in-frame rearrangements and falls short of the full clone set. An unresolved V gene accounts for under half of the shortfall where checked; the remainder is of unknown origin. V and J calls and clone size are copied from that table; D and trimming were computed from the DNA. The sample contains 200,000 or so clones, approximately 90% of them found a single time. Jointly, the top ten make up just over 2.5% of the sample.

Participants in the prospective study were enrolled through a virtual design, were aged about 18 to 100 years, and lived in roughly 25 United States geographic areas. In the prospective study, cohorts were assigned on the basis of participant-reported clinical history obtained from a screening survey and a study questionnaire. Recovered participants in ImmuneRACE Cohort 3 were defined as having two consecutive negative NP/OP PCR tests, clearance from a healthcare professional, or resolution of symptoms. In the prospective study, mobile phlebotomists collected whole blood, serum and a nasopharyngeal or oropharyngeal swab from each participant. Additional blood draws and questionnaires over an approximately two-month period could optionally be provided by prospective study participants. Blood samples from the prospective study were shipped frozen or at room temperature prior to DNA extraction. With respect to this clone: Its antigen is currently not known. Per-base qualities were not stored, and no clone one base away is much larger.

The junction carries 9 bases between V and J, which are trimmed by 4 bases and 6 bases respectively. The CDR3 goes from the cysteine to the phenylalanine over 12 residues. Only the CDR3 DNA is retained, 36 bases long and in frame from the first base. The clonotype was recovered from a woman in her twenties or thirties who had recovered from COVID-19. The chain joins TRBV12-3 or TRBV12-4 to TRBJ1-2, and the D gene may be TRBD1, 5 bases matching. The specimen was PBMCs or T cells enriched from blood (not recorded which). The CDR3 region: CASSWQGNGYTF. The DNA sequence is as follows: TGTGCCAGCAGTTGGCAGGGTAATGGCTACACCTTC.